What follows are 20 T cell receptor beta chains derived from one specimen sequenced in a study of blood T cell repertoires in COVID-19. Here immunoSEQ multiplex PCR was the method, and the copy in TCRdb shows in-frame clones only, minus some. The sample shows 60,000 to 75,000 clones, 70% to 90% of them seen only once. The sample was peripheral blood. The receptors were gathered from a woman older than 75 with active COVID-19.

The rearrangement links TRBV6-4 to TRBJ2-2; D gene unclear. V was cut by 3 bases and J by 0 bases, with 8 bases left in between. The length of the CDR3 is 15 residues. In germline, CDR1 is MRHNA, CDR2 SNTAGT. The CDR3, as DNA: TGTGCCAGCAGTGAATGGGCAGCGAACACCGGGGAGCTGTTTTTT. Its translation: CASSEWAANTGELFF.

The chain recombines TRBV19 with TRBJ1-6, with D unclear. From germline, CDR1 is LNHDA and CDR2 SQIVND (reference sequence). V was clipped by 10 bases and J by 5 bases, with 6 bases between them. The CDR3 is made up of 11 amino acids. The CDR3 loop is CATSNNSPLHF. The CDR3 region has the DNA TGTGCCACATCCAATAATTCACCCCTCCACTTT.

The rearrangement uses TRBV7-9 and TRBJ2-1, with 9 bases matching TRBD2. The ends lost 2 bases at V and 0 bases at J; junction bases unmatched: 8. Per germline, CDR1 SEHNR and CDR2 FQNEAQ (reference sequence). This CDR3 comprises 18 residues. The CDR3 reads CASSLTRGGSSSYNEQFF. CDR3 bases: TGTGCCAGCAGCTTAACGCGGGGGGGTTCGAGCTCCTACAATGAGCAGTTCTTC.

This clone came up a few times. The junction and the germline gene differ at one end; a read error may be behind it. The chain carries TRBV4-3 and TRBJ2-1; 12 nucleotides agree with TRBD2. This CDR3 spans 15 amino acids. From germline, CDR1 is LGHNA and CDR2 YSLEER. CDR3 residues: CASSQDGLAGGPKVF. The CDR3 bases are TGCGCCAGCAGCCAAGATGGGCTAGCGGGGGGGCCTAAGGTCTTC.

This rearrangement joins TRBV2 to TRBJ2-1, with D hard to call. The CDR3 totals 13 residues. Germline CDR1 is SNHLY and CDR2 is FYNNEI. V shed 4 bases and J shed 7 bases, with 11 bases lying between them. This CDR3 reads CASSGRMENEQFF. Here the CDR3 DNA reads TGTGCCAGCAGTGGACGGATGGAGAATGAGCAGTTCTTC. Complete variable domain (other parts from reference TRBV2 and TRBJ2-1): EPEVTQTPSHQVTQMGQEVILRCVPISNHLYFYWYRQILGQKVEFLVSFYNNEISEKSEIFDDQFSVERPDGSNFTLKIRSTKLEDSAMYFCASSGRMENEQFFGPGTRLTVL.

The gene calls are TRBV10-3 and TRBJ2-7; TRBD2 matches 11 bases. Germline loops: CDR1 ENHRY, CDR2 SYGVKD. The CDR3 totals 14 residues. The ends lost 8 bases at V and 3 bases at J; junction bases unmatched: 6. The CDR3 coding sequence is TGTGCCATCGCCCCCGGGACTAGCGGCTACGAGCAGTACTTC. This codes for CAIAPGTSGYEQYF.

This rearrangement joins TRBV6-2 or TRBV6-3 to TRBJ2-3, with 9 bases fitting TRBD1. The CDR3 length is 17 residues. CDR1 is MNHEY, CDR2 SVGEGT, per germline. Trimming removed 2 bases from V and 1 base from J; junction bases left unmatched: 7. The CDR3 spells CASSYLFRDRGTDTQYF. The CDR3 coding sequence is TGTGCCAGCAGTTACCTCTTCCGGGACAGGGGCACAGATACGCAGTATTTT.

This chain links TRBV5-1 with TRBJ2-5; 7 bases map to TRBD2. V was pared by 4 bases and J by 5 bases, with 14 bases of the junction left unmatched. The CDR3 totals 16 residues. From germline, CDR1 is SGHRS and CDR2 YFSETQ. CDR3 in amino acids: CASSLMVVGSGETQYF. The CDR3 DNA reads as TGCGCCAGCAGCCTGATGGTAGTTGGTAGCGGGGAGACCCAGTACTTC.

This sequence joins TRBV4-1 and TRBJ2-5; D might be TRBD2 (5 bases). The V end lost 4 bases, the J end lost 2 bases, and 20 bases lay between the germline ends. Germline lookup yields CDR1 MGHRA and CDR2 YSYEKL. The CDR3 length is 17 residues. CDR3: CASSPPPSAVLQETQYF. The CDR3 region has the DNA TGCGCCAGCAGCCCTCCTCCGTCAGCGGTCCTACAAGAGACCCAGTACTTC.

CDR3 sequence: CASSLGPRADTQYF. The CDR3 DNA reads as TGCGCCAGCAGCTTGGGACCGCGGGCAGATACGCAGTATTTT. The chain couples TRBV5-1 to TRBJ2-3; a weak D match, TRBD2 (5 bases). Germline V CDR1 and CDR2: SGHRS, YFSETQ. The CDR3 consists of 14 residues. V lost 0 bases to trimming and J lost 4 bases, with 9 bases between them.

V and J are TRBV4-2 and TRBJ1-5; possible D gene TRBD1, 5 bases. The CDR3 is 14 amino acids. Trimming cost V 4 bases and J 7 bases, with 14 bases left between them. Germline loops: CDR1 LGHNA, CDR2 YNFKEQ. The CDR3 loop reads CASSLGGAGQPQHF. As DNA, the CDR3 is TGTGCCAGCAGCCTCGGCGGGGCGGGGCAGCCCCAGCATTTT.

The J gene is TRBJ2-3, the V gene TRBV9, with D possibly matching TRBD2 (5 bases). The germline V and J ends were trimmed by 0 bases and 5 bases, with 16 bases remaining between them. Germline V lookup: CDR1 SGDLS, CDR2 YYNGEE. CDR3 length: 16 amino acids. Written as DNA, the CDR3 is TGTGCCAGCAGCGTAGGGCCTCGACGGGGTGGAGATACGCAGTATTTT. Translating it yields CASSVGPRRGGDTQYF.

This rearrangement joins TRBV7-9 to TRBJ1-6, with 8 bases lining up with TRBD1. The CDR3 sequence is 15 residues long. V lost 4 bases, J lost 4 bases, and 3 bases stayed unmatched. Germline-derived CDR1 and CDR2 are SEHNR and FQNEAQ (reference sequence). The CDR3 sequence is CASSWQGAYNSPLHF. Here the CDR3 DNA reads TGTGCCAGCAGCTGGCAGGGGGCTTATAATTCACCCCTCCACTTT.

The chain uses TRBV6-6 and TRBJ2-1, with TRBD1 as a possible D gene (5 bases). V dropped 6 bases and J dropped 0 bases, with 6 bases sitting between them. Germline V lookup: CDR1 MNHNY, CDR2 SVGAGI (reference sequence). The CDR3 is 13 amino acids. CDR3 residues: CASSDSSYNEQFF. DNA for the CDR3: TGTGCCAGCAGCGACAGCTCCTACAATGAGCAGTTCTTC.

This clone was observed a single time. DNA of the CDR3: TGTGCCAGCAGCCTACAGGGGCGGAACACTGAAGCTTTCTTT. Amino acids: CASSLQGRNTEAFF. The rearrangement joins TRBV7-3 to TRBJ1-1, with 7 bases that match TRBD1. CDR1 is SGHTA, CDR2 FQGTGA, per germline. The CDR3 runs 14 residues. V shed 5 bases and J 1 base; nucleotides not matched to a gene: 4.

The V gene is TRBV9, the J gene TRBJ1-6, with 8 bases identical to TRBD1. The V gene end was trimmed by 0 bases and the J gene end by 7 bases; junction bases not matched to a gene: 0. CDR3 length: 14 amino acids. The germline V gene encodes CDR1 SGDLS and CDR2 YYNGEE. The CDR3 loop reads CASSVGQGNSPLHF. CDR3 in DNA: TGTGCCAGCAGCGTAGGACAGGGGAATTCACCCCTCCACTTT. Complete variable domain (other parts from reference TRBV9 and TRBJ1-6): DSGVTQTPKHLITATGQRVTLRCSPRSGDLSVYWYQQSLDQGLQFLIQYYNGEERAKGNILERFSAQQFPDLHSELNLSSLELGDSALYFCASSVGQGNSPLHFGNGTRLTVT.

The rearrangement links TRBV5-1 to TRBJ2-5, with 11 bases identical to TRBD2. The junction had 5 bases not matched to a gene; V was cut back by 1 base and J by 3 bases. The germline gives CDR1 SGHRS, CDR2 YFSETQ. There are 16 residues in the CDR3. CDR3 DNA: TGCGCCAGCAGCTTGACGTCTAGCGGGGGGAAAGAGACCCAGTACTTC. Its translation is CASSLTSSGGKETQYF.

This sequence joins TRBV5-1 and TRBJ2-7; tentative D call: TRBD2 (5 bases). Germline CDR1 reads SGHRS; CDR2 reads YFSETQ. V was clipped by 4 bases and J by 0 bases, with 8 bases between them. The CDR3 totals 13 residues. CDR3 DNA sequence: TGCGCCAGCAGCGTGGGGAGCTCCTACGAGCAGTACTTC. This codes for CASSVGSSYEQYF.

CDR3 DNA: TGTGCCAGCAGTGCAGGGCCCCCCTCTGGAAACACCATATATTTT. It yields the protein CASSAGPPSGNTIYF. V usage is TRBV9 and J usage is TRBJ1-3; perhaps TRBD1 as D (5 bases). The ends were cut back, 5 bases at V and 0 bases at J, with 12 bases in the middle. The CDR3 has 15 residues. Germline loops: CDR1 SGDLS, CDR2 YYNGEE.

The chain carries TRBV7-2 and TRBJ2-1, with TRBD2 matching over 11 bases. J was trimmed by 6 bases and V by 1 base; bases with no gene match: 5. This CDR3 has 16 amino acids. Per the germline V gene, CDR1 is SGHTA and CDR2 is FQGNSA. CDR3 DNA sequence: TGTGCCAGCAGCTTAGGGGCTAGCGGGGGGATCAATGAGCAGTTCTTC. The encoded protein is CASSLGASGGINEQFF. The whole variable domain, filled in from reference TRBV7-2 and TRBJ2-1, reads GAGVSQSPSNKVTEKGKDVELRCDPISGHTALYWYRQSLGQGLEFLIYFQGNSAPDKSGLPSDRFSAERTGGSVSTLTIQRTQQEDSAVYLCASSLGASGGINEQFFGPGTRLTVL.